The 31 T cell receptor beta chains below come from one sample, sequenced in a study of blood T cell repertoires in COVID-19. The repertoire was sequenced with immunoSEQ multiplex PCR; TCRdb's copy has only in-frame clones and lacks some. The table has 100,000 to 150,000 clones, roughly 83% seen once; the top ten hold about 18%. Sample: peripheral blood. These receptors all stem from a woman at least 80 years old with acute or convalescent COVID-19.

CDR3 protein: CATSRERSQISYEQYF. Here the CDR3 DNA reads TGTGCCACCAGCAGAGAACGAAGTCAGATTTCCTACGAGCAGTACTTC. This chain joins TRBV15 and TRBJ2-7; D remains unclear. Germline loops: CDR1 LNHNV, CDR2 YYDKDF (reference sequence). CDR3 size: 16 residues. With 0 bases removed from V and 1 base from J, the gap between germline ends came to 13 bases.

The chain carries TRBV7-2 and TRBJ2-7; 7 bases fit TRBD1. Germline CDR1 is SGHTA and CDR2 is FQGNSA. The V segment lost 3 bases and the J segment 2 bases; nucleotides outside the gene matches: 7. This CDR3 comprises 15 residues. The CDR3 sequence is CASSFSGTEAYEQYF. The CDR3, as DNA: TGTGCCAGCAGCTTCTCCGGGACAGAAGCCTACGAGCAGTACTTC.

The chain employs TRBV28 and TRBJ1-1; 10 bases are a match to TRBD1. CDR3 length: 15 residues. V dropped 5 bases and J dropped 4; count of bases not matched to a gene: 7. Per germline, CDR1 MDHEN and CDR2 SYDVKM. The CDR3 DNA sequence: TGTGCCAGCAGTCCTCGACAGGGGGCGAGCACTGAAGCTTTCTTT. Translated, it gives CASSPRQGASTEAFF.

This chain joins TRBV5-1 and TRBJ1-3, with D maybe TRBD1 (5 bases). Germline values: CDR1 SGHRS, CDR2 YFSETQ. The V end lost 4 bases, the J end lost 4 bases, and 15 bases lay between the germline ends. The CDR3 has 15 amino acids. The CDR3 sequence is CASSLDGGEGNTIYF. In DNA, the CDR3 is TGCGCCAGCAGCCTCGACGGGGGTGAAGGAAACACCATATATTTT.

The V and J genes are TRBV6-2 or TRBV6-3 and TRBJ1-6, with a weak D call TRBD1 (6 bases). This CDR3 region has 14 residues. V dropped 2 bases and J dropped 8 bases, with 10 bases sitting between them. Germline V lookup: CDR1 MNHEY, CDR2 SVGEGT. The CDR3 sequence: CASSYGQGYSPLHF. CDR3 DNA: TGTGCCAGCAGTTACGGTCAGGGGTATTCACCCCTCCACTTT.

The CDR3 reads CASSEGLSYEQYF. CDR3 sequence (DNA): TGTGCCAGCAGTGAGGGACTCAGCTACGAGCAGTACTTC. This chain links TRBV6-2 or TRBV6-3 with TRBJ2-7; D might be TRBD2 (6 bases). V shed 5 bases and J shed 3 bases, with 11 bases lying between them. In germline, CDR1 is MNHEY, CDR2 SVGEGT. The CDR3 is 13 residues long.

The CDR3 DNA reads TGTGCCAGCAGCGTAGCAGGGGCCCTTATCTACGAGCAGTACTTC. Its translation is CASSVAGALIYEQYF. The V and J genes are TRBV9 and TRBJ2-7; a possible D gene is TRBD1 (6 bases). Per germline, CDR1 SGDLS and CDR2 YYNGEE. This CDR3 contains 15 residues. Deletions cut 0 bases from V and 3 bases from J, with 13 bases between.

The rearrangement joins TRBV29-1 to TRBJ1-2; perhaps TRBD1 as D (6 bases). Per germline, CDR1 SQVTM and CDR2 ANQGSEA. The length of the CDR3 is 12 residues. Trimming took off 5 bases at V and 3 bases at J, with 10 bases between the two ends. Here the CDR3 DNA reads TGCAGCGTTCGCCGACAGGACTATGGCTACACCTTC. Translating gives CSVRRQDYGYTF.

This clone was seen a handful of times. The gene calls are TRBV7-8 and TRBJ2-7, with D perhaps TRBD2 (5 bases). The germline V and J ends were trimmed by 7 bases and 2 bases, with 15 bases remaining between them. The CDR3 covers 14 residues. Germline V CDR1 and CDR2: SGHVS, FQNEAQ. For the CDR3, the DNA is TGTGCCAGCACCGCGGGTAGGACCACCTACGAGCAGTACTTC. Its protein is CASTAGRTTYEQYF.

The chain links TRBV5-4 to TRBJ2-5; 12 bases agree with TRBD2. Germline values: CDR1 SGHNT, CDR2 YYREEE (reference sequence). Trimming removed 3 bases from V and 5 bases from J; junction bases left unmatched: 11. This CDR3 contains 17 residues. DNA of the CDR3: TGTGCCAGCAGCTCAAGGTCTAGCGGGGGGGCTTGGGAGACCCAGTACTTC. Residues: CASSSRSSGGAWETQYF.

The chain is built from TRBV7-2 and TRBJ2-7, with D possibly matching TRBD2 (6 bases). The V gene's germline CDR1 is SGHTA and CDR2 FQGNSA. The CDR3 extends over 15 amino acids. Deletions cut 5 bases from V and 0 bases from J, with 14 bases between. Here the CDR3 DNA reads TGTGCCAGCAGCACAGAGGCGGGGAGCTCCTACGAGCAGTACTTC. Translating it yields CASSTEAGSSYEQYF.

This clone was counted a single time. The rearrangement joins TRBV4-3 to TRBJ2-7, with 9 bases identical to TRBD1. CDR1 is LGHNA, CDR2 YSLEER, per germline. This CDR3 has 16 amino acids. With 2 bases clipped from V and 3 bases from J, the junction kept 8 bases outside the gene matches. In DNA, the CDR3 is TGCGCCAGCAGCCAAACCTACCGGGACAGGGTCTACGAGCAGTACTTC. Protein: CASSQTYRDRVYEQYF.

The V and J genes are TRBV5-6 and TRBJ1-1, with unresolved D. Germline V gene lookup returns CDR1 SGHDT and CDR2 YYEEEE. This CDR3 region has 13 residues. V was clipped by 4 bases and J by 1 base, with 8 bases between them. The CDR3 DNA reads TGTGCCAGCAGCGTACAGAGGAACACTGAAGCTTTCTTT. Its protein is CASSVQRNTEAFF.

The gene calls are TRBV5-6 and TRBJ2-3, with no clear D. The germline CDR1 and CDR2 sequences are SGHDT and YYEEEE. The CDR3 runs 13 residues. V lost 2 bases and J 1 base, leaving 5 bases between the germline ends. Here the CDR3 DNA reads TGTGCCAGCAGCTTCCCAGGCACAGATACGCAGTATTTT. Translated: CASSFPGTDTQYF. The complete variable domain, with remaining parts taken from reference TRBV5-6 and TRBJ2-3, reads DAGVTQSPTHLIKTRGQQVTLRCSPKSGHDTVSWYQQALGQGPQFIFQYYEEEERQRGNFPDRFSGHQFPNYSSELNVNALLLGDSALYLCASSFPGTDTQYFGPGTRLTVL.

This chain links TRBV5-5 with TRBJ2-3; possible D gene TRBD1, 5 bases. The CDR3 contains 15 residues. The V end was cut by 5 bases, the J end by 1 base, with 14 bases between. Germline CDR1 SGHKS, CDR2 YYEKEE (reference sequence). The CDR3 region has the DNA TGTGCCAGCAGTCAACCAGGGTCCGGCACAGATACGCAGTATTTT. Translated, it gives CASSQPGSGTDTQYF.

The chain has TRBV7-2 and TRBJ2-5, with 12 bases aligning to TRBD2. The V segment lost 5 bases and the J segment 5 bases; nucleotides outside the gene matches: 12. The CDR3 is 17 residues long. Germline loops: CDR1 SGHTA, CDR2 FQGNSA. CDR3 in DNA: TGTGCCAGCAGCAGTCAAGCTAGCGGGAGGGCCCGGGAGACCCAGTACTTC. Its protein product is CASSSQASGRARETQYF.

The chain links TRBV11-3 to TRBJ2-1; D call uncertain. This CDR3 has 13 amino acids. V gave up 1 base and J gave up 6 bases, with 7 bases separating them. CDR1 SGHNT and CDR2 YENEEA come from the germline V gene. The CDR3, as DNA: TGTGCCAGCAGCTTAGGCAGGTTCAATGAGCAGTTCTTC. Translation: CASSLGRFNEQFF.

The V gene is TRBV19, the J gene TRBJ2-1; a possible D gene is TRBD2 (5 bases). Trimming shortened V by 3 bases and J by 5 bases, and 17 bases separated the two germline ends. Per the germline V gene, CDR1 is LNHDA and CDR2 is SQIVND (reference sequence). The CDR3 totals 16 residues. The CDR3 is CASSMYKERTNNEQFF. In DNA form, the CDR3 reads TGTGCCAGTAGTATGTATAAGGAGCGGACCAACAATGAGCAGTTCTTC.

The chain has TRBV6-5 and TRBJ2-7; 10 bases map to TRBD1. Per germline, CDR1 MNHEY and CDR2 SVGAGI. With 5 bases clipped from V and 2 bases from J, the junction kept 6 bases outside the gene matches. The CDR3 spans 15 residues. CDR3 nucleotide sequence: TGTGCCAGCAGTACACCCGGGACAGGGGCCTACGAGCAGTACTTC. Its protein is CASSTPGTGAYEQYF.

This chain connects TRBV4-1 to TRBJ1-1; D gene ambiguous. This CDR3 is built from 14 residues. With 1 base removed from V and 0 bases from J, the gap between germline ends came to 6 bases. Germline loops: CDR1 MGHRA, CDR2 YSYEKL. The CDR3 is CASSQAGLNTEAFF. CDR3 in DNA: TGCGCCAGCAGCCAAGCCGGTCTGAACACTGAAGCTTTCTTT.

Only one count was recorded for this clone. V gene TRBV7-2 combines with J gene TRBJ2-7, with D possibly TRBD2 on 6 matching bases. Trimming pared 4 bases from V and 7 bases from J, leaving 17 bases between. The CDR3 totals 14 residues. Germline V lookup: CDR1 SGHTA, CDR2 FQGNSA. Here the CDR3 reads CASSSPGRPLEQYF. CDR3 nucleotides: TGTGCCAGCAGCTCCCCGGGGAGGCCTCTAGAGCAGTACTTC.

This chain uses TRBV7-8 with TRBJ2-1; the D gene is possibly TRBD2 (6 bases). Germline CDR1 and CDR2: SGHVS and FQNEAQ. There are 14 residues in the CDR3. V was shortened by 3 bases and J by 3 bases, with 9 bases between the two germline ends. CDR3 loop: CASSLDYLYNEQFF. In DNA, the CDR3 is TGTGCCAGCAGCTTGGACTACCTCTACAATGAGCAGTTCTTC.

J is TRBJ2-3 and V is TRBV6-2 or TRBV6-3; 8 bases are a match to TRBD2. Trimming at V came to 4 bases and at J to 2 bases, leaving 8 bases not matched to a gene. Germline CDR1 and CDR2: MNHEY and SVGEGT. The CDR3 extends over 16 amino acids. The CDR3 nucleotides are TGTGCCAGCAGTTGGGCCGGCGGGGGGTCCACAGATACGCAGTATTTT. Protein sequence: CASSWAGGGSTDTQYF.

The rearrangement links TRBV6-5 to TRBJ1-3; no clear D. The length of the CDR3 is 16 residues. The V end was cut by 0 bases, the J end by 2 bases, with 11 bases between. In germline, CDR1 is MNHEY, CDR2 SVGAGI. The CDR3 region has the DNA TGTGCCAGCAGTTACTCGGAGGGAGGACCTGGAAACACCATATATTTT. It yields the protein CASSYSEGGPGNTIYF.

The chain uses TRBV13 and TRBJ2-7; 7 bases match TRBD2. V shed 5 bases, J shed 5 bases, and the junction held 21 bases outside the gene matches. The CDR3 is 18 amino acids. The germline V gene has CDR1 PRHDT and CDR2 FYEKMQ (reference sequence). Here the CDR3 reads CASSHGGLRLAADDEQYF. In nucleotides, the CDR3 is TGTGCCAGCAGCCATGGCGGGCTGAGGCTAGCGGCCGACGACGAGCAGTACTTC.

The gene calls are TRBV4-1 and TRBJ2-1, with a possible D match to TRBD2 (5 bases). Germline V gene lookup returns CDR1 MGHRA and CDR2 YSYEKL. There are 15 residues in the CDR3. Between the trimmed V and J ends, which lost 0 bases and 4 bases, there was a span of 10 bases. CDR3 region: CASSQEGGQYNEQFF. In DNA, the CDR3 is TGCGCCAGCAGCCAAGAGGGCGGGCAATACAATGAGCAGTTCTTC.

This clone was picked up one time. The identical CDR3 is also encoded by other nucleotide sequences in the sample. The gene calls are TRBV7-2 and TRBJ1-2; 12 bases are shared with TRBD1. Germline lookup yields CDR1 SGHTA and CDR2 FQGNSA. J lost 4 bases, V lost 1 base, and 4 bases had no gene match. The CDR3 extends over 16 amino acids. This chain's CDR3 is CASSLGGTGGPYGYTF. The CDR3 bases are TGTGCCAGCAGCTTAGGTGGGACAGGGGGCCCCTATGGCTACACCTTC. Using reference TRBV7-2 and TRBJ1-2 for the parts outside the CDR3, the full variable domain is GAGVSQSPSNKVTEKGKDVELRCDPISGHTALYWYRQSLGQGLEFLIYFQGNSAPDKSGLPSDRFSAERTGGSVSTLTIQRTQQEDSAVYLCASSLGGTGGPYGYTFGSGTRLTVV.

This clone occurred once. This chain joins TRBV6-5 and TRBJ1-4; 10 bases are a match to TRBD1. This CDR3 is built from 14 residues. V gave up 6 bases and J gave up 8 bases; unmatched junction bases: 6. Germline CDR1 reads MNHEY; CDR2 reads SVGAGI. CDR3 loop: CASSRQGAGEKLFF. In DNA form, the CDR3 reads TGTGCCAGCAGCAGACAGGGGGCAGGAGAAAAACTGTTTTTT.

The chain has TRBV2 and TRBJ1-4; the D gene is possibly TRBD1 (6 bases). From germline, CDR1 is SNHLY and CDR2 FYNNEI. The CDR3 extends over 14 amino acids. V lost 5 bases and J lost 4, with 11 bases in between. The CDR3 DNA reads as TGTGCCAGCAGTCGACAGGCCTTTAATGAAAAACTGTTTTTT. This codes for CASSRQAFNEKLFF.

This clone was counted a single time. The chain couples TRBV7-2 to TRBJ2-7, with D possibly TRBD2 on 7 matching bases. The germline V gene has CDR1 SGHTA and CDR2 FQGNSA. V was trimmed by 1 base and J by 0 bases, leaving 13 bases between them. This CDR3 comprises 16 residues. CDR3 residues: CASSLVGGTSSYEQYF. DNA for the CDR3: TGTGCCAGCAGCTTAGTGGGGGGGACAAGCTCCTACGAGCAGTACTTC.

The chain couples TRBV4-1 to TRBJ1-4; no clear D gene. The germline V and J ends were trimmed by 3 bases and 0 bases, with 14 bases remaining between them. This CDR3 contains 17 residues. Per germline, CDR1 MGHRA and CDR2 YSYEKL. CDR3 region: CASSHAPTGATNEKLFF. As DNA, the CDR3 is TGCGCCAGCAGCCACGCCCCAACGGGAGCAACTAATGAAAAACTGTTTTTT.